These T cell receptor beta chains were read from a single sample in a study of a mutant IDH1 vaccine in newly diagnosed glioma. Their recognized antigens are unknown. Sequencing was performed with immunoSEQ multiplex PCR; in TCRdb, only in-frame clones are kept and a portion is missing. The table includes 35,000 to 45,000 clones, 83% detected once. Source: PBMCs, taken from a glioma patient whose treatment included an IDH1 peptide vaccine. The receptors stem from a woman between 50 and 59 years old with glioma. Each CDR3 is given with its conserved first and last residue. A D gene is named only where the DNA matches it firmly. The size field is filled for only some rows; it gives once, few, many or a size class.

j_gene: TRBJ1-1; d_gene: NA; abundance: NA; v_gene: TRBV10-3; CDR3nt: TGTGCCATCAGGGGTACCGATGGAACTGAAGCTTTCTTT; CDR3aa: CAIRGTDGTEAFF
j_gene: TRBJ1-5; d_gene: NA; abundance: NA; v_gene: TRBV10-3; CDR3nt: TGTGCCATCAGTGTCGACGGGAATAGCAATCAGCCCCAGCATTTT; CDR3aa: CAISVDGNSNQPQHF
j_gene: TRBJ1-2; d_gene: TRBD1; abundance: NA; v_gene: TRBV10-3; CDR3nt: TGTGCCATCAGTGCGACAGGGTATGAGGCTGGCTACACCTTC; CDR3aa: CAISATGYEAGYTF
j_gene: TRBJ2-2; d_gene: TRBD1; abundance: NA; v_gene: TRBV6-5; CDR3nt: TGTGCCAGCAGACCCGGGACAGGGACCACCGGGGAGCTGTTTTTT; CDR3aa: CASRPGTGTTGELFF
j_gene: TRBJ2-7; d_gene: NA; abundance: once; v_gene: TRBV7-8; CDR3nt: TGTGCCAGCAGCTTAGACGGGCCCCCCTACGAGCAGTACTTC; CDR3aa: CASSLDGPPYEQYF
j_gene: TRBJ1-6; d_gene: NA; abundance: NA; v_gene: TRBV5-8; CDR3nt: TGTGCCAGCAGCCGGGGGCAGAATGATTCACCCCTCCACTTT; CDR3aa: CASSRGQNDSPLHF
j_gene: TRBJ1-2; d_gene: NA; abundance: NA; v_gene: TRBV20-1; CDR3nt: TGCAGCCTAGGAAGGAACTATGGCTACACCTTC; CDR3aa: CSLGRNYGYTF
j_gene: TRBJ1-2; d_gene: TRBD1; abundance: once; v_gene: TRBV2; CDR3nt: TGTGCCAATCGGGACAGGTGGTCTGGCTACACCTTC; CDR3aa: CANRDRWSGYTF
j_gene: TRBJ1-3; d_gene: NA; abundance: NA; v_gene: TRBV11-2; CDR3nt: TGTGCCAGCAGCTTAGTTGGGAAGGGAAACACCATATATTTT; CDR3aa: CASSLVGKGNTIYF
j_gene: TRBJ2-1; d_gene: TRBD2; abundance: NA; v_gene: TRBV27; CDR3nt: TGTGCCAGCAGGCCTGGACTAGCGGGGTTCAATGAGCAGTTCTTC; CDR3aa: CASRPGLAGFNEQFF
j_gene: TRBJ1-3; d_gene: NA; abundance: NA; v_gene: TRBV7-9; CDR3nt: TGTGCCAGCAGCTTTCAGGGGAGGGACACCATATATTTT; CDR3aa: CASSFQGRDTIYF
j_gene: TRBJ1-5; d_gene: NA; abundance: NA; v_gene: TRBV6-6; CDR3nt: TGTGCCAGCAGTTACTATTCCGAAAATCAGCCCCAGCATTTT; CDR3aa: CASSYYSENQPQHF
j_gene: TRBJ1-5; d_gene: NA; abundance: NA; v_gene: TRBV7-3; CDR3nt: TGTGCCAGCAGCTTAAGTGTGGGACAGCCCCAGCATTTT; CDR3aa: CASSLSVGQPQHF
j_gene: TRBJ1-5; d_gene: NA; abundance: NA; v_gene: TRBV5-8; CDR3nt: TGTGCCAGCAGCTTAGCCCTTTGGGTAGGGGGCAATCAGCCCCAGCATTTT; CDR3aa: CASSLALWVGGNQPQHF
j_gene: TRBJ1-2; d_gene: NA; abundance: NA; v_gene: TRBV6-1; CDR3nt: TGTGCCAGCAGTGATACAAGGGATAAAAACTATGGCTACACCTTC; CDR3aa: CASSDTRDKNYGYTF
j_gene: TRBJ2-7; d_gene: NA; abundance: NA; v_gene: TRBV10-3; CDR3nt: TGTGCCATCAGCGATCCGACCACAGGGAGACATTCCTACGAGCAGTACTTC; CDR3aa: CAISDPTTGRHSYEQYF
j_gene: TRBJ1-1; d_gene: NA; abundance: NA; v_gene: TRBV7-6; CDR3nt: TGTGCCAGCAGCTTTAACCCAGGGGTGAACACTGAAGCTTTCTTT; CDR3aa: CASSFNPGVNTEAFF
j_gene: TRBJ2-3; d_gene: TRBD2; abundance: once; v_gene: TRBV5-1; CDR3nt: TGCGCCAGCGGACTAGCGGGGGGCTCAGATACGCAGTATTTT; CDR3aa: CASGLAGGSDTQYF
j_gene: TRBJ1-1; d_gene: NA; abundance: NA; v_gene: TRBV5-1; CDR3nt: TGCGCCAGCAGCTTACTACAGGGCGCGGGGACCCACGATGAAGCTTTCTTT; CDR3aa: CASSLLQGAGTHDEAFF
j_gene: TRBJ1-5; d_gene: NA; abundance: NA; v_gene: TRBV6-1; CDR3nt: TGTGCCAGCACTCCTCAGGATAGCAATCAGCCCCAGCATTTT; CDR3aa: CASTPQDSNQPQHF
j_gene: TRBJ2-7; d_gene: NA; abundance: NA; v_gene: TRBV1; CDR3nt: TGCACCAGCAGCTACAACACCCCACTGAGCTCCTACGAGCAGTACTTC; CDR3aa: CTSSYNTPLSSYEQYF
j_gene: TRBJ2-5; d_gene: TRBD1; abundance: NA; v_gene: TRBV5-1; CDR3nt: TGCGCCAGCAGCCCTAGACTCGACAGGGGGCGCGGGGAAGAGACCCAGTACTTC; CDR3aa: CASSPRLDRGRGEETQYF
j_gene: TRBJ2-1; d_gene: NA; abundance: NA; v_gene: TRBV27; CDR3nt: TGTGCCAGCAGTTCACAGGGACCCAGCTCCTACAATGAGCAGTTCTTC; CDR3aa: CASSSQGPSSYNEQFF
j_gene: TRBJ2-7; d_gene: TRBD1; abundance: NA; v_gene: TRBV13; CDR3nt: TGTGCCAGCAGCTTAGTGCGGACAGGGAACCACGAGCAGTACTTC; CDR3aa: CASSLVRTGNHEQYF
j_gene: TRBJ1-3; d_gene: TRBD1; abundance: NA; v_gene: TRBV19; CDR3nt: TGTGCCAGTAGTCCCCAACAGGGGAGCTCTGGAAACACCATATATTTT; CDR3aa: CASSPQQGSSGNTIYF
j_gene: TRBJ1-5; d_gene: NA; abundance: NA; v_gene: TRBV19; CDR3nt: TGTGCCAGTAGTATAGAGGGGAATAGCAATCAGCCCCAGCATTTT; CDR3aa: CASSIEGNSNQPQHF